These 21 T cell receptor beta chains were all obtained from the same sample, sequenced in a study of blood T cell repertoires in COVID-19. Libraries were prepared by immunoSEQ multiplex PCR; TCRdb keeps only in-frame clonotypes and omits some of them. This sample has approximately 240,000 clones; roughly 90% occur once, and the top ten carry 3% to 3.5%. Sequencing was done on a sample of PBMCs or T cells enriched from blood (not recorded which). The receptors were sampled from a woman in her forties or fifties in a cohort exposed to, infected with or recovered from COVID-19 (not recorded which).

This chain links TRBV9 with TRBJ2-5, with TRBD2 matching over 12 bases. The CDR3 loop spans 16 amino acids. J gave up 4 bases and V 1 base, and 5 bases lay outside the gene matches. CDR1 SGDLS and CDR2 YYNGEE come from the germline V gene. For the CDR3, the DNA is TGTGCCAGCAGCGTATCTAGCGGGGGGGGACGAGAGACCCAGTACTTC. The encoded protein is CASSVSSGGGRETQYF.

The chain carries TRBV15 and TRBJ1-5; D might be TRBD1 (6 bases). Germline CDR1 and CDR2: LNHNV and YYDKDF (reference sequence). V lost 5 bases, J lost 7 bases, and 15 bases lay in between. CDR3 length: 14 residues. The CDR3 region is CATSGYRVGQPQHF. Here the CDR3 DNA reads TGTGCCACCAGCGGATACAGGGTAGGGCAGCCCCAGCATTTT. The full variable domain, completed using reference TRBV15 and TRBJ1-5, is DAMVIQNPRYQVTQFGKPVTLSCSQTLNHNVMYWYQQKSSQAPKLLFHYYDKDFNNEADTPDNFQSRRPNTSFCFLDIRSPGLGDTAMYLCATSGYRVGQPQHFGDGTRLSIL.

CDR3 sequence reads: CASSPGRGETNEKLFF. The DNA for the CDR3 is TGTGCCAGCTCACCAGGAAGGGGCGAGACTAATGAAAAACTGTTTTTT. The gene calls are TRBV18 and TRBJ1-4, with a possible D match to TRBD1 (5 bases). CDR3 length equals 16 residues. Germline lookup yields CDR1 KGHSH and CDR2 LQKENI. Between the trimmed V and J ends, which lost 2 bases and 2 bases, there was a span of 12 bases.

This sequence joins TRBV6-5 and TRBJ1-3, with D maybe TRBD1 (5 bases). There are 15 residues in the CDR3. V was cut by 5 bases and J by 2 bases, with 13 bases left in between. Germline CDR1 is MNHEY and CDR2 is SVGAGI. CDR3 sequence: CASSRGHRTGNTIYF. The CDR3 DNA follows: TGTGCCAGCAGTCGCGGACATAGGACTGGAAACACCATATATTTT.

This chain uses TRBV7-3 with TRBJ2-1; 7 nucleotides match TRBD2. In germline, CDR1 is SGHTA, CDR2 FQGTGA. Germline trimming cut 5 bases from V and 4 bases from J; bases unmatched to any gene: 5. The CDR3 spans 14 residues. Here the CDR3 DNA reads TGTGCCAGCAGCGCTCGGGGGGAGTACAATGAGCAGTTCTTC. Translated: CASSARGEYNEQFF.

The V and J genes are TRBV9 and TRBJ2-3; D gene uncertain. Germline CDR1 and CDR2: SGDLS and YYNGEE. The CDR3 sequence is 12 residues long. Trimming removed 5 bases from V and 3 bases from J, with 7 bases in between. CDR3 in DNA: TGTGCCAGCAGAAGTAGTACAGATACGCAGTATTTT. This codes for CASRSSTDTQYF.

The V and J genes are TRBV10-3 and TRBJ2-7; 13 nucleotides line up with TRBD2. The length of the CDR3 is 15 residues. CDR1 and CDR2 from the germline V gene are ENHRY and SYGVKD. The V and J ends lost 8 bases and 6 bases, in that order; junction bases with no gene match: 10. The CDR3, as DNA: TGTGCCATCGGACTAGCGGGGGCTTCCGCCTCCGAGCAGTACTTC. Translated, it gives CAIGLAGASASEQYF.

The rearrangement links TRBV6-5 to TRBJ1-5; D remains ambiguous. The CDR3 extends over 15 amino acids. The germline CDR1 and CDR2 sequences are MNHEY and SVGAGI. V dropped 5 bases and J dropped 1 base, with 12 bases sitting between them. CDR3 region: CASSPTPFSNQPQHF. In DNA, the CDR3 is TGTGCCAGCAGTCCGACACCTTTCAGCAATCAGCCCCAGCATTTT.

The V and J genes are TRBV6-2 or TRBV6-3 and TRBJ1-2; no reliable D call. Trimming took 5 bases from V and 4 from J, leaving 11 bases between them. In germline, CDR1 is MNHEY, CDR2 SVGEGT. CDR3 length: 13 residues. CDR3 DNA sequence: TGTGCCAGCAGTCCCCAGCGTACCTATGGCTACACCTTC. The encoded protein is CASSPQRTYGYTF.

This rearrangement joins TRBV15 to TRBJ2-1, with D perhaps matching TRBD1 (5 bases). The CDR3 length is 12 residues. The V end lost 1 base, the J end lost 7 bases, and 5 bases lay between the germline ends. Germline-derived CDR1 and CDR2 are LNHNV and YYDKDF (reference sequence). This CDR3 is CATSRAGNEQFF. The CDR3 nucleotides read TGTGCCACCAGCAGAGCAGGGAATGAGCAGTTCTTC.

J is TRBJ1-2 and V is TRBV5-1, with 8 bases matching TRBD1. Germline values: CDR1 SGHRS, CDR2 YFSETQ. There are 15 residues in the CDR3. V shed 6 bases and J 5 bases; nucleotides not matched to a gene: 12. CDR3 in amino acids: CASTDTGDRGYGYTF. CDR3 DNA: TGCGCCAGCACCGATACCGGTGACAGGGGTTATGGCTACACCTTC.

The chain uses TRBV9 and TRBJ2-2; a possible D gene is TRBD1 (5 bases). This CDR3 contains 15 residues. CDR1 and CDR2 (germline): SGDLS, YYNGEE. V was pared by 0 bases and J by 5 bases, with 11 bases between. Here the CDR3 reads CASSVGSSGTGELFF. The CDR3 DNA reads as TGTGCCAGCAGCGTAGGATCTTCAGGGACCGGGGAGCTGTTTTTT.

This chain links TRBV6-2 or TRBV6-3 with TRBJ2-5; 10 bases are a match to TRBD2. Trimming removed 5 bases from V and 3 bases from J; junction bases left unmatched: 6. CDR1 MNHEY and CDR2 SVGEGT come from the germline V gene. This CDR3 region has 15 residues. The DNA of the CDR3 is TGTGCCAGCAGTAGCGGGGGGGCGGGTGAAGAGACCCAGTACTTC. Protein: CASSSGGAGEETQYF.

The chain joins TRBV5-4 to TRBJ2-1; 10 bases are a match to TRBD2. The germline CDR1 and CDR2 sequences are SGHNT and YYREEE (reference sequence). The length of the CDR3 is 15 residues. Losses at the gene ends were 4 bases for V and 9 bases for J; bases not matched to a gene: 10. The CDR3 nucleotides read TGTGCCAGCAGCATGGGAGCGGGGGGGCCGTTTGAGCAGTTCTTC. It specifies CASSMGAGGPFEQFF.

This clone was detected a few times. The J gene is TRBJ2-3, the V gene TRBV7-3; the match to TRBD2 covers 12 bases. The J segment lost 5 bases and the V segment lost 4 bases, leaving 7 bases of the junction unmatched. The CDR3 has 16 residues. Germline assignment: CDR1 SGHTA and CDR2 FQGTGA. The CDR3 loop reads CASSSRTSGDRDTQYF. For the CDR3, the DNA is TGTGCCAGCAGCTCAAGGACTAGCGGGGATCGAGATACGCAGTATTTT.

In this sample, this clone turned up once. The rearrangement uses TRBV10-2 and TRBJ2-3; 11 nucleotides line up with TRBD2. V lost 6 bases, J lost 2 bases, and 4 bases stayed unmatched. Germline loops: CDR1 WSHSY, CDR2 SAAADI. The CDR3 consists of 15 residues. Here the CDR3 reads CASRRLAGPTDTQYF. In DNA form, the CDR3 reads TGCGCCAGCAGAAGACTAGCGGGGCCCACAGATACGCAGTATTTT.

The CDR3 region has the DNA TGTGCCAGCAGCGTCCGCGGGGGGGCGAGAGATACGCAGTATTTT. It is translated as CASSVRGGARDTQYF. The chain joins TRBV9 to TRBJ2-3; TRBD2 aligns across 9 bases. This CDR3 is 15 amino acids long. The junction had 6 bases not matched to a gene; V was cut back by 2 bases and J by 5 bases. CDR1 SGDLS and CDR2 YYNGEE come from the germline V gene.

The V call is TRBV24-1, the J call TRBJ2-5, with 7 bases identical to TRBD2. CDR3 size: 14 residues. In germline, CDR1 is KGHDR, CDR2 SFDVKD. V lost 9 bases to trimming and J lost 4 bases; unmatched junction nucleotides: 10. CDR3 DNA sequence: TGTGCCACCTCCGGGGCGGGGGATCGAGAGACCCAGTACTTC. Its translation is CATSGAGDRETQYF.

The chain carries TRBV29-1 and TRBJ1-4, with D possibly matching TRBD1 (5 bases). V lost 6 bases to trimming and J lost 6 bases, with 14 bases between them. Germline CDR1 and CDR2: SQVTM and ANQGSEA. The CDR3 is made up of 13 amino acids. This chain's CDR3 is CSVRTGAYEKLFF. CDR3 DNA sequence: TGCAGCGTGAGAACAGGAGCGTATGAAAAACTGTTTTTT.

The chain employs TRBV6-2 or TRBV6-3 and TRBJ2-2; TRBD1 is a possible D gene (5 bases). From germline, CDR1 is MNHEY and CDR2 SVGEGT. The CDR3 consists of 15 residues. V gave up 2 bases and J gave up 7 bases, with 14 bases separating them. CDR3 nucleotide sequence: TGTGCCAGCAGTTACGTAGTAAGGGGCATCGGGGAGCTGTTTTTT. Its protein product is CASSYVVRGIGELFF.

The CDR3 loop reads CASSPSRDRGLGNTIYF. CDR3 in DNA: TGTGCCAGCAGTCCCTCGAGGGACAGGGGGTTGGGAAACACCATATATTTT. The V gene is TRBV2, the J gene TRBJ1-3; TRBD1 matches 11 bases. Germline CDR1 SNHLY, CDR2 FYNNEI. V gave up 5 bases and J gave up 4 bases; unmatched junction bases: 10. The CDR3 spans 17 residues.